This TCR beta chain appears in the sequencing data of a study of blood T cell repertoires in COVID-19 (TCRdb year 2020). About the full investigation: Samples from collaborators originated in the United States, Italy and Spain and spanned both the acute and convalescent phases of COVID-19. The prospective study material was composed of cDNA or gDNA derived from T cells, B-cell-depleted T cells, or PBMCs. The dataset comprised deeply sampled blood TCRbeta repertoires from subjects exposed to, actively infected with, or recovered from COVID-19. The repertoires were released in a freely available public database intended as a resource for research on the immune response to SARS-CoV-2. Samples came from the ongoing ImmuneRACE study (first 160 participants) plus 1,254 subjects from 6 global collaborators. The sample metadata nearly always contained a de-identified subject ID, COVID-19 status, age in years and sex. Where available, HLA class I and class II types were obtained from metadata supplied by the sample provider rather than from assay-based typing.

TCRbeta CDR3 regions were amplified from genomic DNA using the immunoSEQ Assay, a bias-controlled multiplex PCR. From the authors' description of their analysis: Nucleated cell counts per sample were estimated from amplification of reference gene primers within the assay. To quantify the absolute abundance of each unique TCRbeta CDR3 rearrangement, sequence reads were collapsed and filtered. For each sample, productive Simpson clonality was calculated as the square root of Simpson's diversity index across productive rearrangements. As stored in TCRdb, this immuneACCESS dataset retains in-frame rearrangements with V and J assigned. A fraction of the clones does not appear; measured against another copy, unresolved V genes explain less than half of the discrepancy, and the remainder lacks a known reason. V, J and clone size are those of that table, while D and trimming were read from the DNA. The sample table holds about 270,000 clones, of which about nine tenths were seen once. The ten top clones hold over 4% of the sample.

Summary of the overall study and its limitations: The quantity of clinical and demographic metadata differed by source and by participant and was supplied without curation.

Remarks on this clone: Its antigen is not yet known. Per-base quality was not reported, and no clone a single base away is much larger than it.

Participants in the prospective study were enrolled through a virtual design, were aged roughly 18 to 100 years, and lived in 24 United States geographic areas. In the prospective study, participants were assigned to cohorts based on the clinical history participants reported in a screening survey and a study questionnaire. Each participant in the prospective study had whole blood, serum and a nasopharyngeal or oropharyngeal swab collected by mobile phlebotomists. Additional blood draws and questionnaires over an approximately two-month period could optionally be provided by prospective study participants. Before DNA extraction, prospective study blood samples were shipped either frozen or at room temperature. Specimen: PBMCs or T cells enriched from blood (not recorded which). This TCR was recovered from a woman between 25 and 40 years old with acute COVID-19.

The CDR3 region reads CASLSGGYNEQFF. The DNA sequence follows: TGTGCCAGCCTGAGCGGGGGTTACAATGAGCAGTTCTTC. The chain is encoded by TRBV28 joined to TRBJ2-1, and 8 bases in between align with TRBD2. V has 8 bases trimmed and J has 4 bases trimmed; junction bases matching no gene number 4. From cysteine to phenylalanine, the CDR3 is 13 amino acids long. The kept DNA is CDR3 alone, 39 bases in frame from the first base. CDR1 and CDR2, looked up from the germline V gene, are MDHEN and SYDVKM.